This T cell receptor beta chain was captured by sequencing in a study of blood T cell repertoires in COVID-19. The CDR3 covers 16 residues. The V and J ends lost 3 bases and 2 bases, in that order; junction bases with no gene match: 10. Germline V gives CDR1 SGHTA, CDR2 FQGNSA. Only in-frame clones appear in the TCRdb table, and some are missing; sequencing was by immunoSEQ multiplex PCR. The sample carries 400,000 or so clones, around 87% recorded once. This TCR came from a man aged 35-49 years in a cohort exposed to, infected with or recovered from COVID-19 (not recorded which). The genes are TRBV7-2 and TRBJ2-7; TRBD1 matches at 7 bases. Specimen: PBMCs or T cells enriched from blood (not recorded which). DNA of the CDR3: TGTGCCAGCAGCTTCAAAACAGGGGATTACGCCTACGAGCAGTACTTC. Translated, it gives CASSFKTGDYAYEQYF.